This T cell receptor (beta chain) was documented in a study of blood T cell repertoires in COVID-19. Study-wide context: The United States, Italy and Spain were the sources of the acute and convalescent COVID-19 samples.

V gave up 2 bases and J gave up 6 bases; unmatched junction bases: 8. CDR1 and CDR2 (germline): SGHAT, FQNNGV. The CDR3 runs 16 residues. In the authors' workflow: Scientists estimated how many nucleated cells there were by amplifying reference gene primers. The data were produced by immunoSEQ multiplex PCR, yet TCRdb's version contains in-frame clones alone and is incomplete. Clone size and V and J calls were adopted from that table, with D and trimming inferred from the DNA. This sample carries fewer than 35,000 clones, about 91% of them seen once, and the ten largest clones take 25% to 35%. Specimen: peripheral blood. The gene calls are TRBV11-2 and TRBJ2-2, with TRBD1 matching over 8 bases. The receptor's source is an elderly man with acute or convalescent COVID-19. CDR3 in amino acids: CASSLKGQGRAGELFF. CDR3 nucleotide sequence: TGTGCCAGCAGCTTAAAAGGACAGGGAAGGGCCGGGGAGCTGTTTTTT.